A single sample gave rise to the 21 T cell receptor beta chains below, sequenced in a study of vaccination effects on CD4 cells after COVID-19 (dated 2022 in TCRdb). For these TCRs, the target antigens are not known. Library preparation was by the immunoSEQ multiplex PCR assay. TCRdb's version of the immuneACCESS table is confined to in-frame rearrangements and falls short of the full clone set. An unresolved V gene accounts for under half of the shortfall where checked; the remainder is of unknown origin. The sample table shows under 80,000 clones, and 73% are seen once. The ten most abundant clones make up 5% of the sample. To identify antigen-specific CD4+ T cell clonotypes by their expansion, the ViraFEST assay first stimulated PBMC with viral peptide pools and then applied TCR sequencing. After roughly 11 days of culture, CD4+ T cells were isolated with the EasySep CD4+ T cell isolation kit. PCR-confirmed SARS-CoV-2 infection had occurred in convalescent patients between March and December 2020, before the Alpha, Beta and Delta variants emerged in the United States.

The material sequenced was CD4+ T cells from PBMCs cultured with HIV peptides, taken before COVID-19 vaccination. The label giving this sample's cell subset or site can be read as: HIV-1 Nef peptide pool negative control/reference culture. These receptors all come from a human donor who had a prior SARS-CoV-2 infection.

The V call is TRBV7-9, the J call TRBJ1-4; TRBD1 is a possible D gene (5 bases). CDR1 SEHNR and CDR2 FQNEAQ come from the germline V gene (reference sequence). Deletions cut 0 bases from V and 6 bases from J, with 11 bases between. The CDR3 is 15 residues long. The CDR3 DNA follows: TGTGCCAGCAGCTTAGCGGAACAGGTTTATGAAAAACTGTTTTTT. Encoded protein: CASSLAEQVYEKLFF. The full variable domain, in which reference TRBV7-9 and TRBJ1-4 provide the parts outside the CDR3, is DTGVSQNPRHKITKRGQNVTFRCDPISEHNRLYWYRQTLGQGPEFLTYFQNEAQLEKSRLLSDRFSAERPKGSFSTLEIQRTEQGDSAMYLCASSLAEQVYEKLFFGSGTQLSVL.

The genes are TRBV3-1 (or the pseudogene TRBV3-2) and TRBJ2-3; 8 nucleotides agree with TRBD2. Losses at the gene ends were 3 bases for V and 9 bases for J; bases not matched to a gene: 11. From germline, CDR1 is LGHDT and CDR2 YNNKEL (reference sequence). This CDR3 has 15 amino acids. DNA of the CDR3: TGTGCCAGCAGCCAGCTAGCGGGTAACCCGGGGACGCAGTATTTT. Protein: CASSQLAGNPGTQYF.

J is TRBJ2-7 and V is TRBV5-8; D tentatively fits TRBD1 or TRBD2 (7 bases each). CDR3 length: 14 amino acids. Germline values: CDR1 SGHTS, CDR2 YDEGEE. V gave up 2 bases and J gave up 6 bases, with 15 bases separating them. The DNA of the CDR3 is TGTGCCAGCAGCTTTTGGGGGGGGACAGCCGAGCAGTACTTC. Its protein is CASSFWGGTAEQYF.

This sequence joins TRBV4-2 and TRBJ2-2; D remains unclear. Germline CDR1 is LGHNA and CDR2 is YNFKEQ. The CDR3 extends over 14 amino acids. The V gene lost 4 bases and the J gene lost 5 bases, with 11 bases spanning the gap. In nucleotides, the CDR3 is TGTGCCAGCAGCCCCTACCGTGTGACCGGGGAGCTGTTTTTT. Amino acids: CASSPYRVTGELFF.

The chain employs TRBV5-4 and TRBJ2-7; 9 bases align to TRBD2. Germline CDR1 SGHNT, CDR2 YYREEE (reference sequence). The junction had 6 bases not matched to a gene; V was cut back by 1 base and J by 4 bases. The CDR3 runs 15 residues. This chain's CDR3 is CASSLRLAGKYEQYF. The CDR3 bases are TGTGCCAGCAGCTTGCGTCTAGCGGGAAAGTACGAGCAGTACTTC.

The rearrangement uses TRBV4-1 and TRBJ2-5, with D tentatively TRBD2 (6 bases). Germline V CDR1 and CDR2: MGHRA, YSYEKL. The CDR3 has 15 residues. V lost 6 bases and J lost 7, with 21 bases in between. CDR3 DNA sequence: TGCGCCAGCAGTCCTAGCGCGGGGATGAGGGGGACCCAGTACTTC. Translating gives CASSPSAGMRGTQYF.

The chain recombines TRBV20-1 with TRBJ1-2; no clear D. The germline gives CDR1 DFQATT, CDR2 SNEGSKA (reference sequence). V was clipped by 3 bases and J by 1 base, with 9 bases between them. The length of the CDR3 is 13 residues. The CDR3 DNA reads TGCAGTGCTAGTAGACACCGTAACTATGGCTACACCTTC. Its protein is CSASRHRNYGYTF.

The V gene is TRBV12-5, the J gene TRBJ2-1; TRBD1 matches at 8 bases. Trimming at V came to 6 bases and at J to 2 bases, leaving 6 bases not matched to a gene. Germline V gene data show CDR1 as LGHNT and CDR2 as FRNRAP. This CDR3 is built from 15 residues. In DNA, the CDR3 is TGTGCTAGTGGGAAAGACAGGGGTACCTACAATGAGCAGTTCTTC. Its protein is CASGKDRGTYNEQFF.

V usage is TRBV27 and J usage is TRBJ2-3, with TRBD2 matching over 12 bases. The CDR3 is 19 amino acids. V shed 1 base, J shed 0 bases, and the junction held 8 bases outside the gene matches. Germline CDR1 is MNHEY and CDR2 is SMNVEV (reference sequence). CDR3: CASSLWLAGGPPSTDTQYF. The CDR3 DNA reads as TGTGCCAGCAGTTTATGGCTAGCGGGGGGGCCCCCTAGCACAGATACGCAGTATTTT.

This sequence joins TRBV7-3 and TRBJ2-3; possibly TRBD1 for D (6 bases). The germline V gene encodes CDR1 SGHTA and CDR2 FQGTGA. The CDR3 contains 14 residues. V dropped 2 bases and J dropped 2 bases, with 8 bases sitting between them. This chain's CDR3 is CASSLQGYTDTQYF. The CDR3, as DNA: TGTGCCAGCAGCTTACAGGGGTACACAGATACGCAGTATTTT. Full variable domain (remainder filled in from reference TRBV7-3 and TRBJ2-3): GAGVSQTPSNKVTEKGKYVELRCDPISGHTALYWYRQSLGQGPEFLIYFQGTGAADDSGLPNDRFFAVRPEGSVSTLKIQRTERGDSAVYLCASSLQGYTDTQYFGPGTRLTVL.

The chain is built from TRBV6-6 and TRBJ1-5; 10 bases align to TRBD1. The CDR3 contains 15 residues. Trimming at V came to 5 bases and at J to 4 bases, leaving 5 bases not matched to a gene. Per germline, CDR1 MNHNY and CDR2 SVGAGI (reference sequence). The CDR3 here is CASSQPGQGNQPQHF. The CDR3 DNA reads TGTGCCAGCAGTCAACCGGGACAGGGGAATCAGCCCCAGCATTTT.

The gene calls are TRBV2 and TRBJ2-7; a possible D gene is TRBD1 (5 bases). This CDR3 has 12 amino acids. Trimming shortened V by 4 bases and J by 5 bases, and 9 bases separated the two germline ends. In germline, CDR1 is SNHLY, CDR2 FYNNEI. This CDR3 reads CASSVTVHEQYF. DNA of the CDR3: TGTGCCAGCAGTGTGACAGTCCACGAGCAGTACTTC.

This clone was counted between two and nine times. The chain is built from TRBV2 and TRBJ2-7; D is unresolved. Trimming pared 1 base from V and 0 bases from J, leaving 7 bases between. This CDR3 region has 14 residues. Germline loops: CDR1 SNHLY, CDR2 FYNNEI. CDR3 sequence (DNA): TGTGCCAGCAGTGAAGAACGGAGCTCCTACGAGCAGTACTTC. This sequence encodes CASSEERSSYEQYF.

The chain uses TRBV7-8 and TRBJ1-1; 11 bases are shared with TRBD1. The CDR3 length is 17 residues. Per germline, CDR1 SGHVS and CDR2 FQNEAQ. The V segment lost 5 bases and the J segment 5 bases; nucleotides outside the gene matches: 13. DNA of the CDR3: TGTGCCAGCAGCCCACGGTCGGGACAGGGGGGATCGACTGAAGCTTTCTTT. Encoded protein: CASSPRSGQGGSTEAFF. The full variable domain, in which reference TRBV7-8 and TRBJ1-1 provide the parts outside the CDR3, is GAGVSQSPRYKVAKRGQDVALRCDPISGHVSLFWYQQALGQGPEFLTYFQNEAQLDKSGLPSDRFFAERPEGSVSTLKIQRTQQEDSAVYLCASSPRSGQGGSTEAFFGQGTRLTVV.

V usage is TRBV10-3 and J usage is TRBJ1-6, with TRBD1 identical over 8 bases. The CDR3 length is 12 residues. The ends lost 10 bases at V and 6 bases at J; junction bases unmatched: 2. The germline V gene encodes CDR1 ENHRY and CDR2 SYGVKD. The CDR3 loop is CATGQGNSPLHF. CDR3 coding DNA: TGTGCCACCGGACAGGGTAATTCACCCCTCCACTTT.

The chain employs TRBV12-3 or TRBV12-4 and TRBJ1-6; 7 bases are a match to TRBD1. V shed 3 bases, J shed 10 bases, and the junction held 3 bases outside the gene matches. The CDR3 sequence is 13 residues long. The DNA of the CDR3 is TGTGCCAGCAGTTTCGGACAGGCCTCACCCCTCCACTTT. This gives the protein CASSFGQASPLHF.

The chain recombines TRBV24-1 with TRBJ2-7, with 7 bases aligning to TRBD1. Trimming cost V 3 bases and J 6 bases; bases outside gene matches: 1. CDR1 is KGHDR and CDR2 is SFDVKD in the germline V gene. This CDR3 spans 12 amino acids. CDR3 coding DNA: TGTGCCACCAGTGATCCAGGGGGCGAGCAGTACTTC. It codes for CATSDPGGEQYF.

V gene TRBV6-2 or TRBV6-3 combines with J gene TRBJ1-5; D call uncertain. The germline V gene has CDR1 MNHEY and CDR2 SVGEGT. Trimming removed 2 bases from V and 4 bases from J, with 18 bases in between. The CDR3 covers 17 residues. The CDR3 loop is CASSYAMGRENNQPQHF. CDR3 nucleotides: TGTGCCAGCAGTTACGCAATGGGGAGGGAGAATAATCAGCCCCAGCATTTT.

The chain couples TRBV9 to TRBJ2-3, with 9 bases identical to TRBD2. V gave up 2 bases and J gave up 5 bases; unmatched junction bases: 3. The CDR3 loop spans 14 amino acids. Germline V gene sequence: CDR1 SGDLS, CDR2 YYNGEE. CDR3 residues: CASSVASGEDTQYF. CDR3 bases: TGTGCCAGCAGCGTGGCTAGCGGGGAAGATACGCAGTATTTT.

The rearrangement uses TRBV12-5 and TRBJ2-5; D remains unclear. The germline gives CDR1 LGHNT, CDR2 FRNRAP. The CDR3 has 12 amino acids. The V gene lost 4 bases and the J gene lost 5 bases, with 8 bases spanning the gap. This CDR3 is CASGSISETQYF. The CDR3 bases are TGTGCTAGTGGTTCCATAAGTGAGACCCAGTACTTC.

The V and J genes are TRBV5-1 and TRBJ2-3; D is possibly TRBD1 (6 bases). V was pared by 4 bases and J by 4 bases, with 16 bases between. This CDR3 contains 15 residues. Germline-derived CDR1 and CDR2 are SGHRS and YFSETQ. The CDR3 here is CASSPTGIPPDTQYF. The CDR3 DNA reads TGCGCCAGCAGCCCAACAGGGATCCCCCCAGATACGCAGTATTTT.